This is a list of T cell receptor beta chains from one sample in a study of T cell repertoires in cytomegalovirus infection. TCRdb passed the reads through MiXCR, listing each CDR3 protein once. The sample yields about 770,000 distinct CDR3 sequences, roughly 29% seen once. Their antigen targets remain unknown. The source material was cultured CD8+ T cells from PBMCs, sampled from culture after CMV antigen stimulation. The receptors here all came from a human donor in good health (CMV status not recorded). Some clones in this sample may be carry-over from other donors' samples. Each CDR3 is given with its conserved first and last residue. The D gene is left open where the match is weak.

CDR3 | J | D | V
CASSSTSGVADEQFF | TRBJ2-1 | TRBD2 | TRBV7-9
CASSLASRQGHNSPLHF | TRBJ1-6 | TRBD1 | TRBV7-6
CATSRDKSSYNEQFF | TRBJ2-1 | . | TRBV15
CASSLSSFGLWWQYF | TRBJ2-7 | . | TRBV28
CASSLGQGLQPQHF | TRBJ1-5 | TRBD1 | TRBV7-8
CASSLWSAAGGGYEQYF | TRBJ2-7 | . | TRBV7-2
CASSSGVPGEQFF | TRBJ2-1 | . | TRBV13
CASSARDRGFNEQFF | TRBJ2-1 | TRBD1 | TRBV7-6
CASTPGQVDEQFF | TRBJ2-1 | TRBD1 | TRBV12-3/TRBV12-4
CASSLAGNGYTF | TRBJ1-2 | . | TRBV5-1
CASSGGTLSYEQYF | TRBJ2-7 | . | TRBV7-9
CASSQVLTGDAETQYF | TRBJ2-5 | TRBD1 | TRBV4-1
CASTSRDRDHFLGYEQYF | TRBJ2-7 | TRBD1 | TRBV7-2